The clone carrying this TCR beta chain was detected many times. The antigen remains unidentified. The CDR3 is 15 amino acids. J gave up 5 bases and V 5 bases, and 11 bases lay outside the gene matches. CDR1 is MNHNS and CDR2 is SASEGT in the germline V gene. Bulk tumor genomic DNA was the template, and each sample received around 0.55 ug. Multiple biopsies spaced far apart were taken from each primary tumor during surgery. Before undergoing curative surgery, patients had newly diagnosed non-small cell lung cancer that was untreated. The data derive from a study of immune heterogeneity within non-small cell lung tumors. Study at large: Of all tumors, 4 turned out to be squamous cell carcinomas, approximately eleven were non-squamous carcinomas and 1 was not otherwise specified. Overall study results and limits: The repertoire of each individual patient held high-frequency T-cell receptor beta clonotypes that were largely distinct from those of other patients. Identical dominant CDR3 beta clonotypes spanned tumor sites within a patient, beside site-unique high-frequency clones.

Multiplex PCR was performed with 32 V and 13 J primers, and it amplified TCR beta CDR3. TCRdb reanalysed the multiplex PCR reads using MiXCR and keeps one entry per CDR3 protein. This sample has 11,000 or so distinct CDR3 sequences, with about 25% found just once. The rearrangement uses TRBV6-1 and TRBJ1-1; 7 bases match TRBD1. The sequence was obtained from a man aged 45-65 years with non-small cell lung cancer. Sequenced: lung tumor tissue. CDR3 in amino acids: CASSYPGQERTEAFF. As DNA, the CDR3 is TGTGCCAGCAGTTACCCTGGACAGGAGAGGACTGAAGCTTTCTTT.